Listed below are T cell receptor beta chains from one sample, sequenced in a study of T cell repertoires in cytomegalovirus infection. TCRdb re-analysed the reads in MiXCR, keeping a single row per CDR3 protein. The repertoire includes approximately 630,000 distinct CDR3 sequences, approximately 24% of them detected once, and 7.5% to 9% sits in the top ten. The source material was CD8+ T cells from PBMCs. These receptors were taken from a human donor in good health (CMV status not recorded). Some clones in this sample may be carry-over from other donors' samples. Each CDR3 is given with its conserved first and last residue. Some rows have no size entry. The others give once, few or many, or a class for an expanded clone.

CASSLTFRTHSYNEQFF	many	TRBV7-3	TRBJ2-1
CASSSRTGDQPYNEKLFF	.	TRBV19	TRBJ1-4
CASEIGALNTEAFF	many	TRBV7-8	TRBJ1-1
CASSVGANNEQFF	.	TRBV9	TRBJ2-1
CATVRDSGPYNEQFF	few	TRBV3-1	TRBJ2-1
CASSEAPTSGGAEDTQYF	.	TRBV2	TRBJ2-3
CASSYVTYYNEQFF	.	TRBV6-2/TRBV6-3	TRBJ2-1
CATSRGFFNEAFF	.	TRBV15	TRBJ1-1
CASSEGGYTGELFF	many	TRBV10-2	TRBJ2-2
CASSVNHYGYTF	.	TRBV9	TRBJ1-2
CASSLYSMNTEAFF	.	TRBV12-3/TRBV12-4	TRBJ1-1
CSARERGRTEAFF	.	TRBV20-1	TRBJ1-1
CASRGYGYTF	many	TRBV2	TRBJ1-2
CASSRPGLAGGPTDTQYF	.	TRBV4-1	TRBJ2-3
CASSFSPGQGFGYTF	.	TRBV12-3/TRBV12-4	TRBJ1-2
CAVSSVGQGTSGNTIYF	.	TRBV2	TRBJ1-3
CASSYSRGGPNTGELFF	.	TRBV6-2/TRBV6-3	TRBJ2-2
CASRTDSTGELFF	few	TRBV7-3	TRBJ2-2
CASSYSWPGHLGELFF	few	TRBV6-5	TRBJ2-2
CAVRVSNTEAFF	few	TRBV15	TRBJ1-1
CSVVQGVNTEAFF	.	TRBV29-1	TRBJ1-1
CASSERDRVLIADTQYF	few	TRBV7-9	TRBJ2-3
CASSLNSGTGGNEQFF	many	TRBV7-8	TRBJ2-1
CASSPGQAFYGYTF	.	TRBV7-3	TRBJ1-2
CASSYSIGTGYNEQFF	few	TRBV6-2/TRBV6-3	TRBJ2-1
CSVERANTDTQYF	few	TRBV29-1	TRBJ2-3
CASSLGVRGGKQPQHF	many	TRBV7-2	TRBJ1-5
CASSYSGQNLSPNYNEQFF	few	TRBV6-5	TRBJ2-1
CASSRSIDTQYF	once	TRBV13	TRBJ2-3
CASGLGYYEQYF	many	TRBV7-9	TRBJ2-7
CVTPHPEGYGYTF	.	TRBV19	TRBJ1-2
CATSTGQSTDTQYF	.	TRBV15	TRBJ2-3
CASSAGRDPPYNEQFF	few	TRBV5-1	TRBJ2-1
CASSSGIWGADRQFF	many	TRBV6-5	TRBJ2-1
CTSSLGRNTEAFF	.	TRBV11-1	TRBJ1-1
CATSTRQGSYNEQFF	.	TRBV15	TRBJ2-1
CASSPWTGVQETQYF	many	TRBV7-2	TRBJ2-5
CASSDRGGGELFF	few	TRBV6-5	TRBJ2-2
CASSYSAGSLGQFF	few	TRBV6-5	TRBJ2-1
CASSYSVNEAFF	many	TRBV6-6	TRBJ1-1
CASSYSGQGGGDYGYTF	many	TRBV6-2/TRBV6-3	TRBJ1-2
CASSIFRDSSIYGYTF	many	TRBV7-2	TRBJ1-2
CASRGTDYNQPQHF	.	TRBV19	TRBJ1-5
CSFGQGGAFF	once	TRBV29-1	TRBJ1-1
CSARIPGTGNTIYF	.	TRBV20-1	TRBJ1-3
CASSPAGGGIETQYF	few	TRBV4-2	TRBJ2-5
CSVDTSPEHVDTQYF	.	TRBV29-1	TRBJ2-3
CASGGQNTGELFF	.	TRBV12-5	TRBJ2-2
CASSPGSRTSQETQYF	many	TRBV11-1	TRBJ2-5
CASSLTSGGSDKDTQYF	few	TRBV28	TRBJ2-3
CASSPGPVVDGYTF	few	TRBV19	TRBJ1-2
CASSLERQGANQPQHF	few	TRBV28	TRBJ1-5
CASSEWQTRSNQPQHF	.	TRBV2	TRBJ1-5
CSASSSGGYNRFVLAKNIQYF	.	TRBV20-1	TRBJ2-4
CASSISGTGGHEQYF	.	TRBV9	TRBJ2-7
CASTSRGTGLAGGKIYEQYF	.	TRBV27	TRBJ2-7
CASSTPGRISGANVLTF	many	TRBV28	TRBJ2-6
CATGESGGNQPQHF	.	TRBV28	TRBJ1-5
CASSSPGLASEQFF	few	TRBV7-6	TRBJ2-1